A selection of T cell receptor beta chains follows, all from one sample in a study of cytotoxic CD8 clonotypes in ibrutinib-treated CLL. Here immunoSEQ multiplex PCR was the method, and the copy in TCRdb shows in-frame clones only, minus some. The table has some 200,000 clones, 79% seen once; the top ten hold about an eighth. This material consisted of PBMCs, taken after 12 months of ibrutinib treatment. These receptors were obtained from a human donor with chronic lymphocytic leukemia. CDR3s leave out the opening cysteine and the closing phenylalanine or tryptophan.

>TRBJ2-2|TRBV7-8
ASSILGSPGELF
>TRBJ1-5|TRBV15
ATSRVPVIKTDGQPQH
>TRBJ2-7|TRBV11-1
ASSQTVYEQY
>TRBJ2-5|TRBV11-2
ASSLPGEGRTQY
>TRBJ2-7|TRBV5-6
ASSLGRGPREQY
>TRBJ2-1|TRBV5-1
ASSFGGSVYNEQF
>TRBJ1-1|TRBV29-1
SVGGSTEAF
>TRBJ2-5|TRBV27
ASSTPTSGGWETQY
>TRBJ1-1|TRBV7-8
ASRQLGGNTEAF
>TRBJ1-1|TRBV11-2
ASSLYGTSNTEAF
>TRBJ2-7|TRBV28
ASSYPDRNYEQY
>TRBJ2-4|TRBV9
ASSVEGQGHIQY
>TRBJ1-2|TRBV5-1
ASSSGVQDYGYT
>TRBJ1-2|TRBV5-6
ASSLISGASGYT
>TRBJ2-7|TRBV5-4
ASSLGLAGVEQY
>TRBJ1-5|TRBV11-2
ASSFTEDQPQH
>TRBJ2-5|TRBV7-8
ASSLATRGLAGGKETQY
>TRBJ1-1|TRBV29-1
SVGQNTEAF
>TRBJ2-3|TRBV4-2
ASSQDIGGGRFTDTQY
>TRBJ2-1|TRBV9
ASSAQTLGNEQF
>TRBJ1-2|TRBV6-1
ASSEALAYLDGYT